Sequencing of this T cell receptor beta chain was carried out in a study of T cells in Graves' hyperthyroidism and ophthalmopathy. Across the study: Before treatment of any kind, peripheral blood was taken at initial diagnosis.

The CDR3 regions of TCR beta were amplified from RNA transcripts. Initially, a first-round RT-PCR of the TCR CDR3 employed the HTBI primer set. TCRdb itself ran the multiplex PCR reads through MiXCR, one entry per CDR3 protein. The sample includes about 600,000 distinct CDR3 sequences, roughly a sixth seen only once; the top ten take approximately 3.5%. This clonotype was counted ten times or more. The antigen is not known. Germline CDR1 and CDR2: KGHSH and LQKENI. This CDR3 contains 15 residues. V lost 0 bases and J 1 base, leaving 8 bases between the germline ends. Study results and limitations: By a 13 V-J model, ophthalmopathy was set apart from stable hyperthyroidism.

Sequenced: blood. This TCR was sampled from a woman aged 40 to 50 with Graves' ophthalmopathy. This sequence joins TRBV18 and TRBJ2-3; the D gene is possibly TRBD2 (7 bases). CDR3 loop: CASSPPGGRTDTQYF. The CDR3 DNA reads TGTGCCAGCTCACCACCGGGGGGGCGCACAGATACGCAGTATTTT.